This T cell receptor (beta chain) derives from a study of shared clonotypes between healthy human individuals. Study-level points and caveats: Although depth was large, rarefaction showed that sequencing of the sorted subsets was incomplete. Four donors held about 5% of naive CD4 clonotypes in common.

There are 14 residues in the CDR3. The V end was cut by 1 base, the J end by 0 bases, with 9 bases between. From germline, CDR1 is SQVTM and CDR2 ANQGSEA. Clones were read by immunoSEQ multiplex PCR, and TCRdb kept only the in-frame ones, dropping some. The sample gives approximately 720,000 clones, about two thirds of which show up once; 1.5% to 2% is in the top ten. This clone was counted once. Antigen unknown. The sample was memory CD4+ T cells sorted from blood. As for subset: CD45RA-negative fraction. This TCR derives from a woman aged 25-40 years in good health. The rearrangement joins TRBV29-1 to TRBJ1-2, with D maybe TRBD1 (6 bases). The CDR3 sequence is CSVEGRTANYGYTF. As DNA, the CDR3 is TGCAGCGTTGAAGGTAGGACAGCTAACTATGGCTACACCTTC.